One sample yielded the 26 T cell receptor beta chains listed below, sequenced in a study of cytomegalovirus exposure and HLA in healthy donors. Primers for the PCR totalled 60 Vbeta and 13 Jbeta. Produced via immunoSEQ multiplex PCR; TCRdb's table is partial and in-frame only. The table lists 100,000 to 150,000 clones, approximately 80% of them singletons. Source material: PBMCs. These receptors originate from a man aged 30 to 45 in good health and CMV-seropositive.

V gene TRBV4-3 combines with J gene TRBJ2-7, with D tentatively TRBD2 (6 bases). Looked up from germline, CDR1 is LGHNA and CDR2 is YSLEER. The CDR3 spans 16 residues. Trimming pared 0 bases from V and 3 bases from J, leaving 15 bases between. The CDR3 DNA follows: TGCGCCAGCAGCCAAGATTGGAGGGGTGAGAGCTACGAGCAGTACTTC. As protein: CASSQDWRGESYEQYF.

V usage is TRBV28 and J usage is TRBJ2-7, with D maybe TRBD1 (7 bases). Germline-derived CDR1 and CDR2 are MDHEN and SYDVKM. The CDR3 is 14 amino acids. The V end was cut by 5 bases, the J end by 4 bases, with 15 bases between. The CDR3 DNA reads as TGTGCCAGCAGTGGAGGGGGCACAGGGTACGAGCAGTACTTC. It specifies CASSGGGTGYEQYF.

As for this clone: The junction departs from the called germline gene at one end, perhaps through a read error. This sequence joins TRBV6-4 and TRBJ2-3; no clear D gene. Germline CDR1 is MRHNA and CDR2 is SNTAGT. CDR3 length: 14 amino acids. CDR3 loop: CASSGSPSIDTQYF. The DNA of the CDR3 is TGTGCCAGCAGCGGTAGCCCGAGCATAGATACGCAGTATTTT.

The rearrangement joins TRBV29-1 to TRBJ1-2, with 8 bases matching TRBD1. CDR1 and CDR2 from the germline V gene are SQVTM and ANQGSEA. Trimming cost V 7 bases and J 5 bases; bases outside gene matches: 12. The CDR3 consists of 14 residues. The CDR3 is CSARTGFRSYGYTF. The CDR3 DNA is TGCAGCGCACGGACAGGGTTTAGGTCTTATGGCTACACCTTC.

In its sample, this clone was seen a few times. The chain employs TRBV7-8 and TRBJ2-1; 9 bases line up with TRBD2. The CDR3 loop spans 17 amino acids. V lost 1 base, J lost 1 base, and 5 bases stayed unmatched. Germline loops: CDR1 SGHVS, CDR2 FQNEAQ. For the CDR3, the DNA is TGTGCCAGCAGCTTAGTATCACTAGCGGGTTCCTACAATGAGCAGTTCTTC. This codes for CASSLVSLAGSYNEQFF.

There are a few counts of this clone. The chain links TRBV9 to TRBJ1-2; D is ambiguous. V lost 3 bases to trimming and J lost 2 bases, with 8 bases between them. Germline assignment: CDR1 SGDLS and CDR2 YYNGEE. The CDR3 length is 13 residues. This CDR3 reads CASSATPNYGYTF. CDR3 coding DNA: TGTGCCAGCAGCGCCACACCGAACTATGGCTACACCTTC.

Only one count was recorded for this clone. V usage is TRBV19 and J usage is TRBJ1-2, with 7 bases aligning to TRBD1. J was trimmed by 4 bases and V by 5 bases; bases with no gene match: 16. The CDR3 runs 17 residues. The germline V gene has CDR1 LNHDA and CDR2 SQIVND (reference sequence). The CDR3 coding sequence is TGTGCCAGTAGTCCGAGGACAGGCGCGAACCCATCCTATGGCTACACCTTC. It codes for CASSPRTGANPSYGYTF.

The chain carries TRBV10-3 and TRBJ2-2, with 7 bases identical to TRBD1. CDR3 length equals 12 residues. The germline gives CDR1 ENHRY, CDR2 SYGVKD. The junction had 1 base not matched to a gene; V was cut back by 5 bases and J by 7 bases. This CDR3 is CAISPGGGELFF. DNA for the CDR3: TGTGCCATCAGTCCAGGGGGCGGGGAGCTGTTTTTT.

The chain carries TRBV19 and TRBJ2-1; 8 bases line up with TRBD2. J was trimmed by 7 bases and V by 10 bases; bases with no gene match: 12. CDR3 length equals 14 residues. Germline CDR1 LNHDA, CDR2 SQIVND (reference sequence). Here the CDR3 reads CATRREGRLNEQFF. The CDR3 DNA is TGTGCCACCAGACGGGAGGGCCGTTTGAATGAGCAGTTCTTC.

The chain recombines TRBV9 with TRBJ2-3, with D possibly TRBD2 on 7 matching bases. The V end was cut by 0 bases, the J end by 2 bases, with 13 bases between. The CDR3 loop spans 16 amino acids. Germline V gene data show CDR1 as SGDLS and CDR2 as YYNGEE. The CDR3 loop is CASSVGMGGLTDTQYF. Written as DNA, the CDR3 is TGTGCCAGCAGCGTAGGGATGGGGGGGCTCACAGATACGCAGTATTTT.

The CDR3 is CASSLNPPGSTDTQYF. The CDR3, as DNA: TGTGCCAGCAGCCTCAACCCCCCCGGGTCCACAGATACGCAGTATTTT. The rearrangement uses TRBV7-3 and TRBJ2-3; D gene unclear. Trimming cost V 5 bases and J 2 bases, with 17 bases left between them. The CDR3 consists of 16 residues. Germline assignment: CDR1 SGHTA and CDR2 FQGTGA.

In this sample, this clone turned up once. The chain employs TRBV29-1 and TRBJ1-2; possibly TRBD1 for D (6 bases). CDR3 length: 10 amino acids. CDR1 is SQVTM and CDR2 is ANQGSEA in the germline V gene. Trimming took 7 bases from V and 8 from J, leaving 11 bases between them. CDR3 loop: CSAHQGGYTF. CDR3 DNA sequence: TGCAGCGCCCACCAGGGGGGCTACACCTTC.

The V call is TRBV29-1, the J call TRBJ2-3, with 8 bases matching TRBD1. The CDR3 extends over 17 amino acids. CDR1 is SQVTM and CDR2 is ANQGSEA in the germline V gene. With V trimmed by 7 bases and J by 1 base, 16 bases remained unmatched. CDR3 in DNA: TGCAGCGCCTCCGGGAAGACAGGGGACTTTGGCACAGATACGCAGTATTTT. It specifies CSASGKTGDFGTDTQYF.

The chain employs TRBV7-6 and TRBJ2-1, with TRBD1 matching over 10 bases. CDR3 size: 15 residues. Germline CDR1 SGHVS, CDR2 FNYEAQ. J gave up 6 bases and V 5 bases, and 7 bases lay outside the gene matches. As DNA, the CDR3 is TGTGCCAGCAGCATTGACAGGGGGCGAAGCAATGAGCAGTTCTTC. It encodes CASSIDRGRSNEQFF. Complete variable domain (other parts from reference TRBV7-6 and TRBJ2-1): GAGVSQSPRYKVTKRGQDVALRCDPISGHVSLYWYRQALGQGPEFLTYFNYEAQQDKSGLPNDRFSAERPEGSISTLTIQRTEQRDSAMYRCASSIDRGRSNEQFFGPGTRLTVL.

This chain connects TRBV30 to TRBJ1-2; D possibly corresponds to TRBD1 (5 bases). This CDR3 comprises 13 residues. In germline, CDR1 is GTSNPN, CDR2 SVGIG (reference sequence). Trimming took 2 bases from V and 4 from J, leaving 11 bases between them. The CDR3 protein is CAWSQAGPYGYTF. DNA for the CDR3: TGTGCCTGGAGTCAGGCAGGGCCCTATGGCTACACCTTC.

This rearrangement joins TRBV6-5 to TRBJ1-2; D gene unclear. Trimming took off 6 bases at V and 5 bases at J, with 13 bases between the two ends. The CDR3 covers 13 residues. Germline CDR1 reads MNHEY; CDR2 reads SVGAGI. CDR3 protein: CASSHPTGYGYTF. The CDR3 DNA reads as TGTGCCAGCAGCCACCCGACGGGATATGGCTACACCTTC.

In its sample, this clone was seen a few times. This chain joins TRBV9 and TRBJ2-3; a weak D match, TRBD2 (7 bases). The CDR3 is 17 residues long. The V gene's germline CDR1 is SGDLS and CDR2 YYNGEE. V lost 5 bases to trimming and J lost 2 bases, with 21 bases between them. The CDR3 nucleotides read TGTGCCAGCAGTCGAGCCGGGGGCGGGAGCCACACAGATACGCAGTATTTT. Its protein product is CASSRAGGGSHTDTQYF.

This chain links TRBV11-2 with TRBJ1-2, with 7 bases that match TRBD1. V trimming: 4 bases; J trimming: 0 bases; junction bases outside the gene matches: 5. Per the germline V gene, CDR1 is SGHAT and CDR2 is FQNNGV. The CDR3 has 15 amino acids. The DNA of the CDR3 is TGTGCCAGCAGCTCGGGGACAGACTCTAACTATGGCTACACCTTC. It translates to CASSSGTDSNYGYTF. Based on the CDR3 plus reference TRBV11-2 and TRBJ1-2, the full variable domain is EAGVAQSPRYKIIEKRQSVAFWCNPISGHATLYWYQQILGQGPKLLIQFQNNGVVDDSQLPKDRFSAERLKGVDSTLKIQPAKLEDSAVYLCASSSGTDSNYGYTFGSGTRLTVV.

V is TRBV5-5 and J is TRBJ2-2, with 7 bases identical to TRBD1. CDR3 size: 13 residues. The germline CDR1 and CDR2 sequences are SGHKS and YYEKEE (reference sequence). The ends lost 3 bases at V and 6 bases at J; junction bases unmatched: 2. The CDR3 reads CASSSGTAGELFF. The CDR3 DNA is TGTGCCAGCAGCTCGGGGACAGCCGGGGAGCTGTTTTTT.

The V and J genes are TRBV4-3 and TRBJ2-5; tentatively, D is TRBD2 (5 bases). Germline CDR1 reads LGHNA; CDR2 reads YSLEER. The CDR3 has 14 residues. With 1 base removed from V and 5 bases from J, the gap between germline ends came to 11 bases. The CDR3 sequence is CASSQVSGGETQYF. CDR3 DNA sequence: TGCGCCAGCAGCCAAGTGAGCGGTGGCGAGACCCAGTACTTC.

J is TRBJ1-3 and V is TRBV29-1; weak D call: TRBD1 (6 bases). Trimming shortened V by 6 bases and J by 3 bases, and 15 bases separated the two germline ends. Germline loops: CDR1 SQVTM, CDR2 ANQGSEA. This CDR3 is built from 14 residues. In DNA form, the CDR3 reads TGCAGCGTGGAAACCGGGACAAGTGGAAACACCATATATTTT. Its translation: CSVETGTSGNTIYF.

A single count supports this clone. The chain uses TRBV27 and TRBJ2-3; tentatively, D is TRBD1 (6 bases). CDR1 MNHEY and CDR2 SMNVEV come from the germline V gene (reference sequence). The CDR3 runs to 14 residues. The V end was cut by 4 bases, the J end by 2 bases, with 10 bases between. As DNA, the CDR3 is TGTGCCAGCAGTTCAGGGGCATTCACAGATACGCAGTATTTT. Its protein product is CASSSGAFTDTQYF.

V is TRBV5-1 and J is TRBJ2-6; D is perhaps TRBD1 (6 bases). The germline V gene encodes CDR1 SGHRS and CDR2 YFSETQ. V was trimmed by 5 bases and J by 0 bases, leaving 15 bases between them. The CDR3 length is 17 residues. CDR3 in amino acids: CASRLGQIFSGANVLTF. In nucleotides, the CDR3 is TGCGCCAGCAGGTTAGGACAGATCTTCTCTGGGGCCAACGTCCTGACTTTC.

The V call is TRBV10-3, the J call TRBJ2-7, with a possible D match to TRBD2 (7 bases). This CDR3 has 14 residues. Deletions cut 8 bases from V and 0 bases from J, with 14 bases between. The germline gives CDR1 ENHRY, CDR2 SYGVKD. The CDR3 reads CAIRGGGSSYEQYF. The CDR3 DNA reads TGTGCCATCCGAGGGGGGGGGAGCTCCTACGAGCAGTACTTC.

The V gene is TRBV5-6, the J gene TRBJ2-1, with 9 bases aligning to TRBD2. Trimming took 3 bases from V and 6 from J; bases not matched to a gene: 13. The CDR3 loop spans 17 amino acids. From germline, CDR1 is SGHDT and CDR2 YYEEEE. The CDR3 loop is CASSSFLAGERINEQFF. The DNA of the CDR3 is TGTGCCAGCAGCTCATTCTTAGCGGGAGAAAGGATCAATGAGCAGTTCTTC.

The chain carries TRBV7-8 and TRBJ2-1; perhaps TRBD1 as D (6 bases). The ends were cut back, 1 base at V and 1 base at J, with 11 bases in the middle. The CDR3 loop spans 16 amino acids. Germline CDR1 SGHVS, CDR2 FQNEAQ. In DNA, the CDR3 is TGTGCCAGCAGCTTAGGTGCAGGGGTTTCCTACAATGAGCAGTTCTTC. Its protein product is CASSLGAGVSYNEQFF.